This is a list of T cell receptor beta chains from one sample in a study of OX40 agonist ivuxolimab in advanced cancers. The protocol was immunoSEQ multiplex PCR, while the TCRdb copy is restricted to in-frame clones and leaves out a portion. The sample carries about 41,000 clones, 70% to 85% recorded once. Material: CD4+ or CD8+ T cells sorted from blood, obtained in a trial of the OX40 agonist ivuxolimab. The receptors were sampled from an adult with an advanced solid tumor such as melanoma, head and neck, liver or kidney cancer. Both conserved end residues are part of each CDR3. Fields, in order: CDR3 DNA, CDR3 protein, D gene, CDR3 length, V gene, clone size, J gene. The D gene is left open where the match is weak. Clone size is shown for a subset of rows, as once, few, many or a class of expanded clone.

TGCGCCAGCAGCCAAGATGAGAACACAGATACGCAGTATTTT CASSQDENTDTQYF . 14 TRBV5-4 . TRBJ2-3
TGTGCCAGCAGTGCCATCAGACTAGCGGGGTACAATGAGCAGTTCTTC CASSAIRLAGYNEQFF TRBD2 16 TRBV28 . TRBJ2-1
TGTGCCAGCAGCTTAGGTGGACAAGAGAGCTCCTACGAGCAGTACTTC CASSLGGQESSYEQYF . 16 TRBV7-9 . TRBJ2-7
TGTGCCAGCAGCTTAGCCAACGGGAGGGATGGCTACACCTTC CASSLANGRDGYTF . 14 TRBV11-3 . TRBJ1-2
TGTGCCAGCAGCTTCCCAGCTGCAGATACGCAGTATTTT CASSFPAADTQYF . 13 TRBV11-2 . TRBJ2-3
TGTGCCACCAGCAGAGGATTCCGGGGGGGCTTTTATACGCAGTATTTT CATSRGFRGGFYTQYF TRBD2 16 TRBV15 once TRBJ2-3
TGTGCCAGCAGCCCTGGGGGCGGGGGGGCCTCCTACGAGCAGTACTTC CASSPGGGGASYEQYF TRBD2 16 TRBV7-6 . TRBJ2-7
TGTGCCAGCAGCTTAGCGGCTAGCGGATACTACGAGCAGTACTTC CASSLAASGYYEQYF TRBD2 15 TRBV7-8 . TRBJ2-7
TGTGCCAGCAGTCAGCCTGGGACTTCTTACGAGCAGTACTTC CASSQPGTSYEQYF . 14 TRBV28 few TRBJ2-7
TGTGCCAGCAGCCAAGAGAGGGGGGGGGAAGCCTACGAGCAGTACTTC CASSQERGGEAYEQYF . 16 TRBV4-2 . TRBJ2-7
TGTGCCACCACGCCGGGGACGAGGGAATGGCAGCCCCAGCATTTT CATTPGTREWQPQHF . 15 TRBV28 . TRBJ1-5
TGTGCCAGCAGCTTAAATGCAGGGGGTCAGCCCCAGCATTTT CASSLNAGGQPQHF TRBD1 14 TRBV7-2 . TRBJ1-5
TGTGCCAGCCGCGACGAGGGGCACCAAGGACTAGAGCAGTACTTC CASRDEGHQGLEQYF . 15 TRBV7-2 . TRBJ2-7
TGCGCCAGCAGCCCGACAGTTTCGAGAACCAGACAGAACACTGAAGCTTTCTTT CASSPTVSRTRQNTEAFF . 18 TRBV4-1 . TRBJ1-1
TGTGCCAGCAGCCGCGAGCGGAAGAGCTCCTACGAGCAGTACTTC CASSRERKSSYEQYF . 15 TRBV11-2 . TRBJ2-7
TGCGCCAGCAGCCGGGACAGGGGCTACGAGCAGTACTTC CASSRDRGYEQYF TRBD1 13 TRBV5-1 . TRBJ2-7
TGTGCCATCAGTCCGACTAGCGGGAGGGCCAACGAGCAGTACTTC CAISPTSGRANEQYF TRBD2 15 TRBV10-3 . TRBJ2-7
TGTGCCAGCAGCTTAGATAGCGGGGGTAGCACAGATACGCAGTATTTT CASSLDSGGSTDTQYF TRBD2 16 TRBV7-2 . TRBJ2-3
TGCAGCGTTGTCCCCGGGTTTTTTGGGGATGAGCAGTTCTTC CSVVPGFFGDEQFF . 14 TRBV29-1 few TRBJ2-1
TGTGCCAGCATCCTAGGGGAGGCGGGGCTGGCTGGGGCCAACGTCCTGACTTTC CASILGEAGLAGANVLTF . 18 TRBV7-9 once TRBJ2-6
TGCGCCAGCAGCCAAGACCCTAGCGGGACCAACTACGAGCAGTACTTC CASSQDPSGTNYEQYF TRBD2 16 TRBV4-1 few TRBJ2-7
TGTGCCAGCAGCTTTAGTTGGACAGGGGGTTCACCCCTCCACTTT CASSFSWTGGSPLHF TRBD1 15 TRBV5-6 . TRBJ1-6
TGTGCCAGCAGCTTAGATGGCAGGGGGCCCGATCAGCCCCAGCATTTT CASSLDGRGPDQPQHF TRBD1 16 TRBV7-2 . TRBJ1-5
TGTGCCACCAGCAGAGTGGCGGGCAGCACAGATACGCAGTATTTT CATSRVAGSTDTQYF . 15 TRBV15 . TRBJ2-3
TGTGCCAGCAGCCAACAAGCAGGGGGCGCCCCCCAGTACTTC CASSQQAGGAPQYF TRBD1 14 TRBV7-2 . TRBJ2-4
TGTGCCAGCAGCTTATTGGAGGGCGCGGGATCACCCCTCCACTTT CASSLLEGAGSPLHF . 15 TRBV11-1 . TRBJ1-6
TGTGCCAGCAGCTTTCGGACAGGTCAAGAGACCCAGTACTTC CASSFRTGQETQYF TRBD1 14 TRBV5-4 . TRBJ2-5
TGTGCCAGCTCACTATCCGGTGGGGGAGACACTGAAGCTTTCTTT CASSLSGGGDTEAFF . 15 TRBV18 . TRBJ1-1
TGCGCCAGCAGCCAAGATGTGGCCTCTGGAAACACCATATATTTT CASSQDVASGNTIYF . 15 TRBV4-1 once TRBJ1-3
TGTGCCATTCGATACAGTACAGGCAACCATAATTCACCCCTCCACTTT CAIRYSTGNHNSPLHF . 16 TRBV10-3 few TRBJ1-6
TGCGCCAGCAGTGAGGAAGAGACCCAGTACTTC CASSEEETQYF . 11 TRBV10-1 . TRBJ2-5
TGTGCCAGCAGCTCCCGCGGACAGGTCTCTGGAAACACCATATATTTT CASSSRGQVSGNTIYF TRBD1 16 TRBV11-2 . TRBJ1-3
TGCGCCAGCAGCCAATCCCCGGGACAGGGAGGAGGGCGGAGGGCTTTCTTT CASSQSPGQGGGRRAFF TRBD1 17 TRBV4-3 . TRBJ1-1
TGTGCCAGCAGTTCCAGGGACCAAGTGGAGCAGTACTTC CASSSRDQVEQYF . 13 TRBV27 . TRBJ2-7
TGTGCCAGCAGTGAAAGCCTAGCGGGGAACACAGATACGCAGTATTTT CASSESLAGNTDTQYF TRBD2 16 TRBV2 . TRBJ2-3
TGTGCCAGCAGTTTCCTCTCCACCGCAGCGGGGAACACAGATACGCAGTATTTT CASSFLSTAAGNTDTQYF TRBD2 18 TRBV27 . TRBJ2-3
TGTGCCTGGAGTGTACTCGTCTCACCCCTCCACTTT CAWSVLVSPLHF . 12 TRBV30 . TRBJ1-6
TGTGCCAGCAACTTCGCGGGACTAGCCGACAATGAGCAGTTCTTC CASNFAGLADNEQFF TRBD2 15 TRBV7-9 . TRBJ2-1
TGCGCCAGCAGCCGGCAGGGCACCACCGGGGAGCTGTTTTTT CASSRQGTTGELFF . 14 TRBV5-1 . TRBJ2-2
TGTGCCAGCAGCCAAGATACGATAGCGGGGGCCACCGGGGAGCTGTTTTTT CASSQDTIAGATGELFF TRBD2 17 TRBV4-2 . TRBJ2-2
TGTGCCAGCAGTTACTCGACGGGACTAGTTTCCTACGAGCAGTACTTC CASSYSTGLVSYEQYF TRBD2 16 TRBV6-5 . TRBJ2-7
TGTGCCAGCAGTTACGCCGGGGGGGGCCCTGCCTGGGCTTTCTTT CASSYAGGGPAWAFF . 15 TRBV6-5 . TRBJ1-1
TGTGCCAGCAGTTACCTGGACCCGGCGGGGACCCAGTACTTC CASSYLDPAGTQYF . 14 TRBV6-6 . TRBJ2-5
TGTGCCAGCAGTTTGTCGGACCAACGGTTTGATACGCAGTATTTT CASSLSDQRFDTQYF . 15 TRBV28 . TRBJ2-3
TGTGCCAGCAAACTCGGGACAGCGAACACCGGGGAGCTGTTTTTT CASKLGTANTGELFF TRBD1 15 TRBV27 . TRBJ2-2
TGCGCCAGCAGCTTGAGGGGTAGCGGGAGTTCGGAGAACATTCAGTACTTC CASSLRGSGSSENIQYF TRBD2 17 TRBV5-1 . TRBJ2-4
TGTGCCAGCTGGGATGCCACCTATGGCTACACCTTC CASWDATYGYTF . 12 TRBV27 . TRBJ1-2
TGTGCCAGCCGGGGGGGACTAGTCGCCCTCACCGGGGAGCTGTTTTTT CASRGGLVALTGELFF TRBD2 16 TRBV19 . TRBJ2-2
TGTGCCAGCAGCCCATCTCCGGGAAGACAGGGGGCAGACTATGGCTACACCTTC CASSPSPGRQGADYGYTF TRBD1 18 TRBV7-3 . TRBJ1-2
TGTGCCAGCAGTTTAATAGGCGGTACCTACGAGCAGTACTTC CASSLIGGTYEQYF . 14 TRBV27 . TRBJ2-7
TGTGCCAGCTCACGCAATGAAGAGACCCAGTACTTC CASSRNEETQYF . 12 TRBV18 . TRBJ2-5
TGTGCCAGCAACTTGTTGGGCTTAAGCAAAAACATTCAGTACTTC CASNLLGLSKNIQYF . 15 TRBV5-6 . TRBJ2-4
TGTGCCAGCAGCTTAGCTGCCGGGCAGTATGGCTACACCTTC CASSLAAGQYGYTF . 14 TRBV11-1 . TRBJ1-2
TGTGCCAGCAGTTACCTCGAAGGAAACACCATATATTTT CASSYLEGNTIYF . 13 TRBV6-5 . TRBJ1-3
TGTGCCAGCAGCGTCACAGGGGGCAGCTATGGCTACACCTTC CASSVTGGSYGYTF TRBD1 14 TRBV7-3 few TRBJ1-2
TGTGCCAGCAGCCCGGACCGGGTAGCTTTCTTT CASSPDRVAFF . 11 TRBV7-9 few TRBJ1-1